Below, 5 T cell receptor beta chains from the same sample are listed, as sequenced in a study of OX40 agonist ivuxolimab in advanced cancers. Data came from immunoSEQ multiplex PCR; TCRdb stores just in-frame clones and leaves some out. The sample carries approximately 71,000 clones, roughly 84% recorded once. The sequenced sample was CD4+ or CD8+ T cells sorted from blood, obtained in a trial of the OX40 agonist ivuxolimab. These receptors all stem from an adult with an advanced solid tumor such as melanoma, head and neck, liver or kidney cancer.

This clone was counted between two and nine times. V gene TRBV7-2 combines with J gene TRBJ2-3; D may be TRBD2 (6 bases). Trimming cost V 3 bases and J 8 bases, with 24 bases left between them. CDR1 and CDR2 (germline): SGHTA, FQGNSA. The CDR3 totals 17 residues. CDR3 in DNA: TGTGCCAGCAGCTTGGAGGTCGTAGCGGTCCGGGGTGGTACGCAGTATTTT. The encoded protein is CASSLEVVAVRGGTQYF.

The genes are TRBV10-1 and TRBJ2-1; 10 nucleotides align to TRBD2. The CDR3 has 14 residues. Trimming took 6 bases from V and 7 from J; bases not matched to a gene: 6. Germline lookup yields CDR1 WNHNN and CDR2 SYGVQD (reference sequence). The CDR3 DNA reads as TGCGCCAGCAGCTCTAGCGGGAGTATGAATGAGCAGTTCTTC. Its protein product is CASSSSGSMNEQFF.

The V call is TRBV7-2, the J call TRBJ2-7; D not certain. CDR1 is SGHTA, CDR2 FQGNSA, per germline. V lost 4 bases, J lost 7 bases, and 11 bases lay in between. The CDR3 is 12 amino acids. CDR3 region: CASSSRRWEQYF. The CDR3 bases are TGTGCCAGCAGCTCCCGAAGGTGGGAGCAGTACTTC. Filled out from reference TRBV7-2 and TRBJ2-7, the complete variable domain reads GAGVSQSPSNKVTEKGKDVELRCDPISGHTALYWYRQSLGQGLEFLIYFQGNSAPDKSGLPSDRFSAERTGGSVSTLTIQRTQQEDSAVYLCASSSRRWEQYFGPGTRLTVT.

The chain employs TRBV28 and TRBJ1-6; no clear D. This CDR3 is built from 14 residues. Trimming left V 0 bases short and J 5 bases short, with 5 bases between. CDR1 is MDHEN and CDR2 is SYDVKM in the germline V gene. This chain's CDR3 is CASSLWEDNSPLHF. In nucleotides, the CDR3 is TGTGCCAGCAGTTTATGGGAGGATAATTCACCCCTCCACTTT.

The chain carries TRBV9 and TRBJ1-2; D might be TRBD1 (6 bases). The germline V gene encodes CDR1 SGDLS and CDR2 YYNGEE. This CDR3 is built from 15 residues. Trimming took off 1 base at V and 5 bases at J, with 15 bases between the two ends. CDR3 DNA: TGTGCCAGCAGCGTAAATCCACAGGGAGGGTATGGCTACACCTTC. Translating gives CASSVNPQGGYGYTF.